This TCR beta chain was retrieved from a study of post-analysis software for immune sequencing data (dated by TCRdb to 2014 to 2015). The study in broad terms: Relapsing-remitting, secondary progressive and progressive-relapsing multiple sclerosis were recorded as disease courses, and subtype annotation was lacking for some patients. The patient repertoires were compared against around eleven previously published healthy control repertoires obtained from donors aged roughly 6 to 28 years. A subset of samples was prepared in parallel using single-end sample barcoding, then pooled and co-amplified after Illumina adapter ligation.

Receptors were amplified or captured by PCR. Instrument on record: Illumina HiSeq 2500. To reduce PCR and sequencing biases, unique molecular identifiers were built into the TCR beta cDNA libraries. Every 1 to 10 million input T cells yielded approximately 500,000 cDNA molecules, meaning each molecule approximated one T cell. Patient libraries were prepared and sequenced with the same protocol used for the earlier healthy control dataset. Samples belonging to the same batch were prepared together, multiplexed and sequenced on a shared HiSeq lane. The original methods were these. Raw barcoded reads were processed with MIGEC, discarding single-read molecular identifier groups before consensus assembly and CDR3 extraction. Clonotype tables were post-analysed with VDJtools, normalizing diversity by down-sampling all datasets to the smallest sample size. To correct batch-related cross-sample contamination, repertoire overlap clustering matched CDR3 amino acid sequences but not nucleotide sequences. Clones were called with MiXCR by TCRdb after fastp trimmed the public reads at Q25, and only in-frame beta chains were retained. Rows merge per CDR3 protein into single entries with the most common DNA and genes. It is TCRdb's table, rather than the study itself, that gives the V and J calls and clone size. This sample comprises roughly 730,000 distinct CDR3 sequences, approximately 30% of them detected only once. The ten largest clones add up to more than 0.55% of the sample.

Turning to this clonotype: This receptor's antigen is unknown. No clone much larger than this one lies a single base away; base qualities are absent.

General findings and caveats noted by the study authors: When samples were clustered directly using the F measure, samples prepared in the same batch co-clustered strongly, which prompted a batch-effect correction. Compared with controls, multiple sclerosis patients had significantly lower normalized Chao1 diversity, a finding suggesting substantial peripheral T-cell clonal expansion. The control group was slightly older than the multiple sclerosis patient group.

To demonstrate the VDJtools post-analysis software, TCR beta repertoires were profiled from the peripheral blood of more than ten young patients with multiple sclerosis. The multiple sclerosis patients were children and adolescents between roughly 6 and 17 years of age. The specimen was blood. The TCR was taken from a girl under 18 with multiple sclerosis.

CDR3 region: CASRAGTSGGNEQFF. Here is the DNA: TGTGCCAGCAGGGCCGGGACTAGCGGGGGGAATGAGCAGTTCTTC. Recombination connected TRBV2 to TRBJ2-1; 15 of the junction bases match TRBD2. For CDR1 and CDR2, the germline V gene lists SNHLY and FYNNEI. V has 6 bases trimmed and J has 7 bases trimmed; junction bases matching no gene number 4. From the cysteine through the phenylalanine, the CDR3 covers 15 amino acids. Only the CDR3 DNA is retained, 45 bases long and in frame from the first base.